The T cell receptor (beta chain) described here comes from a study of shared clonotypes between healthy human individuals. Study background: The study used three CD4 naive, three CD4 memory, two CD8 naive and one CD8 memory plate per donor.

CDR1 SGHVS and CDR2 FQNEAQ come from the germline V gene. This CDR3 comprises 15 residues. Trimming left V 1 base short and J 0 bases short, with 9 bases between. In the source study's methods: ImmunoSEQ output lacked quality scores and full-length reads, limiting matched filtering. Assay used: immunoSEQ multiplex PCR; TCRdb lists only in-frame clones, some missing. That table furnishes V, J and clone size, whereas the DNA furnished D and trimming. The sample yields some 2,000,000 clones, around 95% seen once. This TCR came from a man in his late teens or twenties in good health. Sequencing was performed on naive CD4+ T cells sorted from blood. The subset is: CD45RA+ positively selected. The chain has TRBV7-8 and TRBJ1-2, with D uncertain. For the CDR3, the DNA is TGTGCCAGCAGCTTAGGCGTTGTAGCTAACTATGGCTACACCTTC. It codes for CASSLGVVANYGYTF.